The present TCR beta chain was sequenced within a study of blood T cell repertoires in COVID-19. Across the whole study: The United States, Italy and Spain were the sources of the acute and convalescent COVID-19 samples. In each case, the material was cDNA or gDNA derived from T cells, B-cell-depleted T cells, or PBMCs.

As originally analysed: From reference gene primer amplification, estimates of nucleated cell counts were derived. TCRdb keeps only in-frame clones here, not all; method: immunoSEQ multiplex PCR. The V and J calls and the clone size are those of that table, but D and trimming were determined from the DNA. The data contain about 140,000 clones, approximately 86% of them singletons. The CDR3 sequence is 13 residues long. V lost 1 base to trimming and J lost 1 base, with 5 bases between them. Germline CDR1 and CDR2: SGHRS and YFSETQ. V usage is TRBV5-1 and J usage is TRBJ1-1; maybe TRBD1 (5 bases). Sequenced material: peripheral blood. This TCR was recovered from a human donor in a cohort sampled during active COVID-19. The CDR3 here is CASSLRGNTEAFF. CDR3 in DNA: TGCGCCAGCAGCTTGAGGGGGAACACTGAAGCTTTCTTT.